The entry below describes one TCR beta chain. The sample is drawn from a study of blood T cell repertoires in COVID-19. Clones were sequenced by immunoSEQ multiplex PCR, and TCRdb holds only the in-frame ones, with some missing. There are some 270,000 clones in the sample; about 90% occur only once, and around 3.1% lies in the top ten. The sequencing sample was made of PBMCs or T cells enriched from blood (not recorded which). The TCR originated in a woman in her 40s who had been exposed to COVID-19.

CDR3 residues: CASSQVNEQFF. The DNA of the CDR3 is TGTGCCAGCAGTCAGGTAAATGAGCAGTTCTTC. V is TRBV12-3 or TRBV12-4 and J is TRBJ2-1; no firm D call. Trimming took off 5 bases at V and 7 bases at J, with 6 bases between the two ends. The CDR3 runs 11 residues.